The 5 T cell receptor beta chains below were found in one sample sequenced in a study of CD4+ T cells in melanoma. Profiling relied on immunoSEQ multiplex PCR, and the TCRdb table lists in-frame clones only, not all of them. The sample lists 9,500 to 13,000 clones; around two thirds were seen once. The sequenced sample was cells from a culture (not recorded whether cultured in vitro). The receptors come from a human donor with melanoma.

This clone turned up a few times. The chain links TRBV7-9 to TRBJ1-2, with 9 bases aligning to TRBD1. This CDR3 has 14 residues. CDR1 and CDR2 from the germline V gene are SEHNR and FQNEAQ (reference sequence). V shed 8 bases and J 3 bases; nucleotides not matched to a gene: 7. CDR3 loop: CASETGTGHYGYTF. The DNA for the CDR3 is TGTGCCAGCGAAACCGGGACAGGGCACTATGGCTACACCTTC.

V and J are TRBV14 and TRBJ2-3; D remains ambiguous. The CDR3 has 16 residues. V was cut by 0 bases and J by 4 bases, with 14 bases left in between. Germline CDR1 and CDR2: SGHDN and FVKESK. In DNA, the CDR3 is TGTGCCAGCAGCCAAGAGCGGTGGCTTGGTTCAGATACGCAGTATTTT. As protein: CASSQERWLGSDTQYF. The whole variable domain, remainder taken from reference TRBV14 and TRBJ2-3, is EAGVTQFPSHSVIEKGQTVTLRCDPISGHDNLYWYRRVMGKEIKFLLHFVKESKQDESGMPNNRFLAERTGGTYSTLKVQPAELEDSGVYFCASSQERWLGSDTQYFGPGTRLTVL.

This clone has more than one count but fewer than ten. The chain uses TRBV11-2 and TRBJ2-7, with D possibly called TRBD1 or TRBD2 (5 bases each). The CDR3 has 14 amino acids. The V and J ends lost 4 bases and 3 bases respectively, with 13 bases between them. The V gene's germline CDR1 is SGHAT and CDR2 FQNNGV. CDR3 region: CASSSGRQGYEQYF. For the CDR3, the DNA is TGTGCCAGCAGCTCGGGACGGCAGGGCTACGAGCAGTACTTC.

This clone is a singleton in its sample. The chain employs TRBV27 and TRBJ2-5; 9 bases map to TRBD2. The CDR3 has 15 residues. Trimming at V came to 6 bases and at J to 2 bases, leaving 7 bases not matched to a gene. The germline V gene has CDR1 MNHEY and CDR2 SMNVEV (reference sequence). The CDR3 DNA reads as TGTGCCAGCAGAGTGGGGACTAGCAGACAAGAGACCCAGTACTTC. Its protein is CASRVGTSRQETQYF.

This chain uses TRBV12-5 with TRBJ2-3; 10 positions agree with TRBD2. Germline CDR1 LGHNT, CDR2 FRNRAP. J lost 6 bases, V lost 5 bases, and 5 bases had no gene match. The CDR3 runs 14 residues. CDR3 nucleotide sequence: TGTGCTAGTGGTCCAATGACTAGCGGGGATACGCAGTATTTT. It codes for CASGPMTSGDTQYF. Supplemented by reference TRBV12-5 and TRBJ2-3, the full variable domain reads DARVTQTPRHKVTEMGQEVTMRCQPILGHNTVFWYRQTMMQGLELLAYFRNRAPLDDSGMPKDRFSAEMPDATLATLKIQPSEPRDSAVYFCASGPMTSGDTQYFGPGTRLTVL.